These 25 T cell receptor beta chains came from one sample sequenced in a study of T cell responses to AZD1222 COVID-19 vaccine (dated by TCRdb to the early 2020s). Libraries came from the immunoSEQ multiplex PCR assay. This immuneACCESS table, as held by TCRdb, lists in-frame sequences with V and J called but not all clones. Of the missing ones, under half trace to an unresolved V gene in checked studies; the others have no known cause. The sample contains 60,000 to 100,000 clones, 87% of them found a single time. Roughly 24% of the sample is held by the ten biggest clonotypes. Interpreted using the paper, the time point label stands for: baseline before first vaccination. Sequencing used peripheral blood, obtained on day 0 of AZD1222 vaccination. The receptors derive from an adult in good health.

This clone was counted a single time. The CDR3 sequence is CASSSKPTVGRDVNYGYTF. The CDR3 DNA reads as TGTGCCAGCAGCTCTAAACCAACCGTGGGGAGAGACGTGAACTATGGCTACACCTTC. The chain combines TRBV7-2 with TRBJ1-2; D is uncertain. V gave up 4 bases and J gave up 2 bases, with 26 bases separating them. Germline lookup yields CDR1 SGHTA and CDR2 FQGNSA. The CDR3 is made up of 19 amino acids.

The chain links TRBV7-3 to TRBJ2-3, with D perhaps TRBD1 (6 bases). CDR1 and CDR2 from the germline V gene are SGHTA and FQGTGA. This CDR3 comprises 16 residues. V was pared by 5 bases and J by 2 bases, with 17 bases between. The CDR3 DNA follows: TGTGCCAGCAGCCCTGGGCGGCAGGGGCTCACAGATACGCAGTATTTT. It translates to CASSPGRQGLTDTQYF.

V is TRBV29-1 and J is TRBJ1-1; D is possibly TRBD1 (6 bases). Germline CDR1 reads SQVTM; CDR2 reads ANQGSEA. Trimming stripped 0 bases from V and 11 bases from J, with 16 bases between. The CDR3 is 13 residues long. CDR3 sequence: CSVEDQAGVGAFF. CDR3 DNA: TGCAGCGTTGAAGATCAGGCAGGGGTAGGGGCTTTCTTT.

This sequence joins TRBV24-1 and TRBJ2-3; D remains ambiguous. Trimming stripped 1 base from V and 4 bases from J, with 11 bases between. The CDR3 spans 15 residues. Germline values: CDR1 KGHDR, CDR2 SFDVKD. The CDR3 DNA sequence: TGTGCCACCAGTGATTTCTCAGGACCATCAGATACGCAGTATTTT. Translation: CATSDFSGPSDTQYF.

The V call is TRBV6-5, the J call TRBJ2-7, with D perhaps matching TRBD2 (5 bases). Germline V gives CDR1 MNHEY, CDR2 SVGAGI. Trimming left V 6 bases short and J 3 bases short, with 18 bases between. The CDR3 has 15 amino acids. The CDR3 protein is CASSGPRGSGYEQYF. The CDR3 DNA reads as TGTGCCAGCAGCGGACCCCGAGGGAGCGGCTACGAGCAGTACTTC.

The gene calls are TRBV14 and TRBJ2-5, with TRBD2 as a possible D gene (8 bases). CDR1 and CDR2 (germline): SGHDN, FVKESK. CDR3 length: 18 amino acids. Trimming left V 4 bases short and J 5 bases short, with 26 bases between. The DNA of the CDR3 is TGTGCCAGCAGCCCTCGGGGGGGACAGAGTATACAATCGGAGACCCAGTACTTC. Protein: CASSPRGGQSIQSETQYF.

This clone was counted a few times. CDR3 DNA sequence: TGTGCCAGCAGCCCGGGACAGGGGGGAGAAAAACTGTTTTTT. This gives the protein CASSPGQGGEKLFF. The chain uses TRBV11-2 and TRBJ1-4; 11 nucleotides agree with TRBD1. Germline V lookup: CDR1 SGHAT, CDR2 FQNNGV. This CDR3 region has 14 residues. The V and J ends lost 5 bases and 8 bases, in that order; junction bases with no gene match: 4.

CDR3 bases: TGTGCCAGCAGCCCGGGTGAGGGTGCGGGCTATGGCTACACCTTC. Amino acid sequence: CASSPGEGAGYGYTF. This rearrangement joins TRBV5-4 to TRBJ1-2; no definite D call. Trimming took off 4 bases at V and 4 bases at J, with 17 bases between the two ends. The CDR3 sequence is 15 residues long. CDR1 is SGHNT and CDR2 is YYREEE in the germline V gene (reference sequence). Looking up the rest from reference TRBV5-4 and TRBJ1-2 gives the full variable domain: ETGVTQSPTHLIKTRGQQVTLRCSSQSGHNTVSWYQQALGQGPQFIFQYYREEENGRGNFPPRFSGLQFPNYSSELNVNALELDDSALYLCASSPGEGAGYGYTFGSGTRLTVV.

The chain combines TRBV12-5 with TRBJ1-1; D gene ambiguous. Trimming left V 6 bases short and J 5 bases short, with 13 bases between. Germline lookup yields CDR1 LGHNT and CDR2 FRNRAP. CDR3 length: 13 residues. The chain's CDR3 is CASGFTLGTEAFF. The CDR3 coding sequence is TGTGCTAGTGGCTTCACCTTAGGGACTGAAGCTTTCTTT.

The chain recombines TRBV5-4 with TRBJ1-2; D is perhaps TRBD1 (6 bases). Trimming removed 4 bases at V and 5 bases at J, with 18 bases between. CDR3 length equals 15 residues. Germline V gene lookup returns CDR1 SGHNT and CDR2 YYREEE (reference sequence). CDR3 bases: TGTGCCAGCAGCCCCGGAGGGGGAGACCTTTATGGCTACACCTTC. Translation gives CASSPGGGDLYGYTF.

The chain joins TRBV23-1 to TRBJ1-2; perhaps TRBD1 as D (5 bases). TRBV23-1 is an ORF, with its function uncertain. The CDR3 loop spans 15 amino acids. With 6 bases removed from V and 3 bases from J, the gap between germline ends came to 17 bases. In DNA, the CDR3 is TGCGCCAGCAGCCCCCCTTTCATAGGGGACTATGGCTACACCTTC. This encodes CASSPPFIGDYGYTF.

The chain recombines TRBV5-1 with TRBJ2-1; 7 bases map to TRBD2. Trimming cost V 0 bases and J 0 bases; bases outside gene matches: 3. CDR1 and CDR2 from the germline V gene are SGHRS and YFSETQ. This CDR3 is 16 amino acids long. The CDR3 region has the DNA TGCGCCAGCAGCTTGGGCTGGACTAGCTCCTACAATGAGCAGTTCTTC. This codes for CASSLGWTSSYNEQFF.

The V gene is TRBV6-5, the J gene TRBJ2-1, with 8 nucleotides matching TRBD1. V lost 6 bases, J lost 0 bases, and 4 bases stayed unmatched. Germline CDR1 is MNHEY and CDR2 is SVGAGI. The CDR3 is 15 amino acids. The CDR3 sequence: CASSQDRGSYNEQFF. DNA for the CDR3: TGTGCCAGCAGCCAAGACAGGGGCTCCTACAATGAGCAGTTCTTC.

This chain joins TRBV7-6 and TRBJ2-2; TRBD1 aligns across 9 bases. This CDR3 spans 13 amino acids. Unmatched junction bases numbered 3, after V lost 5 bases and J lost 8 bases. The germline V gene has CDR1 SGHVS and CDR2 FNYEAQ. The CDR3 DNA sequence: TGTGCCAGCAGCAGGGACAGGGTTGGGGAGCTGTTTTTT. Protein product: CASSRDRVGELFF. The whole variable domain, filled in from reference TRBV7-6 and TRBJ2-2, reads GAGVSQSPRYKVTKRGQDVALRCDPISGHVSLYWYRQALGQGPEFLTYFNYEAQQDKSGLPNDRFSAERPEGSISTLTIQRTEQRDSAMYRCASSRDRVGELFFGEGSRLTVL.

This chain joins TRBV30 and TRBJ2-5; D may correspond to TRBD1 or TRBD2 (5 bases each). CDR1 and CDR2 (germline): GTSNPN, SVGIG (reference sequence). V was shortened by 3 bases and J by 2 bases, with 10 bases between the two germline ends. The CDR3 covers 13 residues. The DNA for the CDR3 is TGTGCCTGGAGACTGAGGGGTCAAGAGACCCAGTACTTC. Its protein product is CAWRLRGQETQYF.

The rearrangement links TRBV9 to TRBJ1-5; perhaps TRBD1 as D (5 bases). The V gene lost 7 bases and the J gene lost 1 base, with 15 bases spanning the gap. In germline, CDR1 is SGDLS, CDR2 YYNGEE. There are 15 residues in the CDR3. In DNA form, the CDR3 reads TGTGCCAGCCGACTCTTGGGGGAGAGCAATCAGCCCCAGCATTTT. This codes for CASRLLGESNQPQHF.

The chain uses TRBV18 and TRBJ2-1; the D is unclear. Trimming removed 3 bases at V and 4 bases at J, with 10 bases between. The CDR3 extends over 14 amino acids. Germline V gene data show CDR1 as KGHSH and CDR2 as LQKENI. The CDR3 region has the DNA TGTGCCAGCTCACCTAGGTCCCCTTACAATGAGCAGTTCTTC. Translating it yields CASSPRSPYNEQFF.

The CDR3 reads CASSIGSRFSGSNIQYF. The CDR3 coding sequence is TGTGCCAGTAGTATAGGGTCCCGGTTTAGCGGGAGTAACATTCAGTACTTC. The chain carries TRBV19 and TRBJ2-4; 9 bases line up with TRBD2. V was pared by 1 base and J by 7 bases, with 11 bases of the junction left unmatched. Looked up from germline, CDR1 is LNHDA and CDR2 is SQIVND (reference sequence). CDR3 length: 17 amino acids.

CDR3 amino acids: CASSIAGGGADTQYF. In DNA form, the CDR3 reads TGTGCCAGCAGCATAGCGGGAGGGGGCGCAGATACGCAGTATTTT. This sequence joins TRBV7-3 and TRBJ2-3; the match to TRBD2 covers 11 bases. This CDR3 has 15 amino acids. The V segment lost 5 bases and the J segment 4 bases; nucleotides outside the gene matches: 5. Germline CDR1 SGHTA, CDR2 FQGTGA.

This chain links TRBV27 with TRBJ1-4, with unresolved D. CDR1 and CDR2 from the germline V gene are MNHEY and SMNVEV (reference sequence). The V end was cut by 2 bases, the J end by 5 bases, with 6 bases between. The CDR3 spans 13 residues. CDR3 in amino acids: CASSLRTNEKLFF. CDR3 in DNA: TGTGCCAGCAGTTTACGGACGAATGAAAAACTGTTTTTT.

This chain uses TRBV3-1 (or the pseudogene TRBV3-2) with TRBJ2-1; a weak D match, TRBD1 (6 bases). The CDR3 is 13 amino acids. Germline lookup yields CDR1 LGHDT and CDR2 YNNKEL (reference sequence). Trimming cost V 0 bases and J 12 bases, with 12 bases left between them. The chain's CDR3 is CASSQDLQGWQFF. In nucleotides, the CDR3 is TGTGCCAGCAGCCAAGATTTGCAGGGGTGGCAGTTCTTC.

The rearrangement joins TRBV5-1 to TRBJ1-2; D is undetermined. Germline V gene lookup returns CDR1 SGHRS and CDR2 YFSETQ. V was cut by 4 bases and J by 4 bases, with 11 bases left in between. The CDR3 loop spans 13 amino acids. The CDR3 is CASSPEELYGYTF. The CDR3, as DNA: TGCGCCAGCAGCCCGGAGGAGCTCTATGGCTACACCTTC.

This clone was observed once. The chain recombines TRBV18 with TRBJ2-2; 9 bases match TRBD1. The CDR3 spans 15 residues. V trimming: 1 base; J trimming: 6 bases; junction bases outside the gene matches: 3. Germline V CDR1 and CDR2: KGHSH, LQKENI. The CDR3 DNA follows: TGTGCCAGCTCACCACGGACAGGGGAATCCGGGGAGCTGTTTTTT. This codes for CASSPRTGESGELFF. Using reference TRBV18 and TRBJ2-2 for the parts outside the CDR3, the full variable domain is NAGVMQNPRHLVRRRGQEARLRCSPMKGHSHVYWYRQLPEEGLKFMVYLQKENIIDESGMPKERFSAEFPKEGPSILRIQQVVRGDSAAYFCASSPRTGESGELFFGEGSRLTVL.

The J gene is TRBJ2-3, the V gene TRBV6-5; unclear D gene. The CDR3 extends over 15 amino acids. With 5 bases removed from V and 1 base from J, the gap between germline ends came to 13 bases. Germline CDR1 reads MNHEY; CDR2 reads SVGAGI. The CDR3 here is CASSMDHYRTDTQYF. DNA of the CDR3: TGTGCCAGCAGTATGGACCACTACCGCACAGATACGCAGTATTTT.

V and J are TRBV25-1 and TRBJ2-1, with D possibly being TRBD2 (6 bases). This CDR3 has 11 amino acids. Deletions cut 9 bases from V and 10 bases from J, with 13 bases between. Germline CDR1 reads MGHDK; CDR2 reads SYGVNS. CDR3 region: CASRTIYEQFF. The CDR3 region has the DNA TGTGCCAGTCGGACTATTTACGAGCAGTTCTTC. The full variable domain, its missing parts supplied by reference TRBV25-1 and TRBJ2-1, is EADIYQTPRYLVIGTGKKITLECSQTMGHDKMYWYQQDPGMELHLIHYSYGVNSTEKGDLSSESTVSRIRTEHFPLTLESARPSHTSQYLCASRTIYEQFFGPGTRLTVL.